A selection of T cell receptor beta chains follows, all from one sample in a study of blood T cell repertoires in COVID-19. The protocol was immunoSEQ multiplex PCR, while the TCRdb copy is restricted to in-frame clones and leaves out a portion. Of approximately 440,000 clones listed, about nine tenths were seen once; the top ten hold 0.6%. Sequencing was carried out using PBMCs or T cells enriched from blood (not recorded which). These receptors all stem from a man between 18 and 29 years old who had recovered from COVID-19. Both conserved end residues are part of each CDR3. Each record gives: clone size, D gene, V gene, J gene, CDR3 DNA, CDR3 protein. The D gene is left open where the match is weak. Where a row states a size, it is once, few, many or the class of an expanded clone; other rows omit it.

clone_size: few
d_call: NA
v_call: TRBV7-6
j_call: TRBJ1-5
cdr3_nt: TGTGCCAGCAGCTTAGTACCAGACAATCAGCCCCAGCATTTT
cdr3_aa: CASSLVPDNQPQHF

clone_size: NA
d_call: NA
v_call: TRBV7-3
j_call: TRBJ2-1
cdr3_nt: TGTGCCAGCAGCTCCTCTAACGCCCTCAATGAGCAGTTCTTC
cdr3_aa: CASSSSNALNEQFF

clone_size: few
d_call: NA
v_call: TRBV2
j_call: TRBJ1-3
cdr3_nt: TGTGCCAGCAGTTTTGAACAGGGCGCTGGAAACACCATATATTTT
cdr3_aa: CASSFEQGAGNTIYF

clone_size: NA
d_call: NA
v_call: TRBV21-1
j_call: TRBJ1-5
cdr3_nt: TGTGCCAGCAGCAAAGTCCGGCAGGATTCGAATAGCAATCAGCCCCAGCATTTT
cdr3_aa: CASSKVRQDSNSNQPQHF

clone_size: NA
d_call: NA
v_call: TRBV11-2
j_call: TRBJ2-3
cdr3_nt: TGTGCCAGCAGCTTAGATGGACTCACAGATACGCAGTATTTT
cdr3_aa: CASSLDGLTDTQYF

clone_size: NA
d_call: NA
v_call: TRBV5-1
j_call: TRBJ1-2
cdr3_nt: TGCGCCACTAAACCCGGACTTGAAGGTGGCTACACCTTC
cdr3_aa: CATKPGLEGGYTF

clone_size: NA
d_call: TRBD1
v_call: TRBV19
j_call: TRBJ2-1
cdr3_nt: TGTGCCAGTAGTCCCAGGACAGGGGGCGATTTTAGGAATGAGCAGTTCTTC
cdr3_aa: CASSPRTGGDFRNEQFF

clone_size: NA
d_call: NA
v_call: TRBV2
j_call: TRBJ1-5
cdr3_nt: TGTGCCAGCAGTGCAGGGGTCAGAAATCAGCCCCAGCATTTT
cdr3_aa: CASSAGVRNQPQHF

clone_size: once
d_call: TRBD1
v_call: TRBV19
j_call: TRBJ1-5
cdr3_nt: TGTGCCAGTATTCCGGGACAGGGGAATCAGCCCCAGCATTTT
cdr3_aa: CASIPGQGNQPQHF

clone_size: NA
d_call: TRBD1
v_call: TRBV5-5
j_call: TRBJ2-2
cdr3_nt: TGTGCCAGCAGCCGGGGACAGGGGACCACCGGGGAGCTGTTTTTT
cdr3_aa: CASSRGQGTTGELFF

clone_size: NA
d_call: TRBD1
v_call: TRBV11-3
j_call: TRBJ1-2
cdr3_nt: TGTGCCAGCAGCGCTGAGACAGGGCGGGGCTACACCTTC
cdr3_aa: CASSAETGRGYTF

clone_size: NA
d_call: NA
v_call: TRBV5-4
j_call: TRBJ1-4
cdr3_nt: TGTGCCAGCAGTTTGGGCGGGCCTAATGAAAAACTGTTTTTT
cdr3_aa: CASSLGGPNEKLFF

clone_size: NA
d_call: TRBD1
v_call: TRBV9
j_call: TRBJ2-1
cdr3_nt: TGTGCCAGCAGCGCCGGGACAGGGAATGAGCAGTTCTTC
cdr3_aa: CASSAGTGNEQFF

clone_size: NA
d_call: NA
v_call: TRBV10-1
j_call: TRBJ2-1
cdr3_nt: TGCGCCAGCAGTGAGGGGCCCGACGGAGGTGAGCAGTTCTTC
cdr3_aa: CASSEGPDGGEQFF

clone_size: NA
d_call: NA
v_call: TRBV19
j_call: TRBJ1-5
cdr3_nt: TGTGCCAGTAGTATCGGCCGGTCAGGCCATCAGCCCCAGCATTTT
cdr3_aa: CASSIGRSGHQPQHF

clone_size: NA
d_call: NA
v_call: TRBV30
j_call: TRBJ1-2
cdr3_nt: TGTGCCTGGAGTCCACTCTCCTGGGGAGCCAATGGCTACACCTTC
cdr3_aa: CAWSPLSWGANGYTF

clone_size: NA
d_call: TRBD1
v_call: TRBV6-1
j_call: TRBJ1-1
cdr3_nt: TGTGCCAGCAGTGAGTACAGGGGAACTGAAGCTTTCTTT
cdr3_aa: CASSEYRGTEAFF

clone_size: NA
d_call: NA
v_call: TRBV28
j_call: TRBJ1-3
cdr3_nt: TGTGCCAGCAGCTCTTCCCGGGGGGGCAGAACTGGAAACACCATATATTTT
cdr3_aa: CASSSSRGGRTGNTIYF

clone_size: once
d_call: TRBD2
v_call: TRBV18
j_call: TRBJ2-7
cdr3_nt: TGTGCCAGCTCCCTGGGACTAGCGGGTTCTGGTTACGAGCAGTACTTC
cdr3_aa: CASSLGLAGSGYEQYF

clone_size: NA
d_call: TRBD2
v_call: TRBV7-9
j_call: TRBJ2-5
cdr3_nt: TGTGCCAGCAGCTTAGACCCACCGGGACTAGTCGCGACCCAGTACTTC
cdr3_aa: CASSLDPPGLVATQYF

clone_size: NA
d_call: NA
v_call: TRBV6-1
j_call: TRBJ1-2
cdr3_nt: TGTGCCAGCAGTGAACTCCTTGCTGCGGGGGACTATGGCTACACCTTC
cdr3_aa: CASSELLAAGDYGYTF

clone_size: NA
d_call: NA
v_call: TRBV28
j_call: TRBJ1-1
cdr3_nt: TGTGCCAGCAGTTTGCTAGGGACTATCAACACTGAAGCTTTCTTT
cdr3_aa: CASSLLGTINTEAFF

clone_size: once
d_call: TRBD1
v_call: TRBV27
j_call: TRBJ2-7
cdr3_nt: TGTGCCAGCAGTAGGACCGCAGGGACAGGGGCCTACGAGCAGTACTTC
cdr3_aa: CASSRTAGTGAYEQYF

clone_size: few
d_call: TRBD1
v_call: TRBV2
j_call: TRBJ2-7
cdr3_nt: TGTGCCAGCAGGGAGGACAGGCCGAGCTCCTACGAGCAGTACTTC
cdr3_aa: CASREDRPSSYEQYF

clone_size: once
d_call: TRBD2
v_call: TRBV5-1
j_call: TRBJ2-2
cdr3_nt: TGCGCCAGCAGCCTACCCTGGACTAGTTGGACCGGGGAGCTGTTTTTT
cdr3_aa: CASSLPWTSWTGELFF

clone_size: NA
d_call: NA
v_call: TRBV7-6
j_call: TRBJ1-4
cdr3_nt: TGTGCCAGCAGCTTAGTCGTGGTGGGGGGGGAAAAACTGTTTTTT
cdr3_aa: CASSLVVVGGEKLFF

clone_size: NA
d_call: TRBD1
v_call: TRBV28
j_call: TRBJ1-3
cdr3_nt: TGTGCCAGCAGTTACGGGACAGGCAACTCTGGAAACACCATATATTTT
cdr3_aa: CASSYGTGNSGNTIYF

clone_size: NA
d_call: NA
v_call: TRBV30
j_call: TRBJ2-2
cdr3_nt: TGTGCCTGGACCCCTACCGTGATATTGGGGGGTTCCGGGGAGCTGTTTTTT
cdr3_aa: CAWTPTVILGGSGELFF

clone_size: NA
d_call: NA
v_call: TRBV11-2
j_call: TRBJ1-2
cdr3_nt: TGTGCCAGCAGCTTAGATGGCGGGTATGGCTACACCTTC
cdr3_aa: CASSLDGGYGYTF

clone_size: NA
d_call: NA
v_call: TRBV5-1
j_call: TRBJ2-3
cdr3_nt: TGCGCCAGCAGCTTGGGCGCAGGGATTGCCGATACGCAGTATTTT
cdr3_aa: CASSLGAGIADTQYF

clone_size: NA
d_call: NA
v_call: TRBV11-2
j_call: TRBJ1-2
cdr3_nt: TGTGCCAGCAGCTTAGATGGAGGGTTTCGCGGCTACACCTTC
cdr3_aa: CASSLDGGFRGYTF

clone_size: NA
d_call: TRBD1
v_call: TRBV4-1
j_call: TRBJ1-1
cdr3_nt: TGCGCCAGCAGCCAAGTCGGACAGGGGAGAGCTTTCTTT
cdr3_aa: CASSQVGQGRAFF

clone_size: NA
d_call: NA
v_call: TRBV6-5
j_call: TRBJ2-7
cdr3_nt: TGTGCCAATCTACGCCCGAGGGACGAGCAGTACTTC
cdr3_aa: CANLRPRDEQYF

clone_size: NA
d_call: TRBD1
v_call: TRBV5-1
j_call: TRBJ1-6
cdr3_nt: TGCGCCAGCAGCTTGCCCTCGGGACAGGGCCTGATCTCCCTCCACTTT
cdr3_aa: CASSLPSGQGLISLHF

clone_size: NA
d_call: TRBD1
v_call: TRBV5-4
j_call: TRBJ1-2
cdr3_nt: TGTGCCAGCAGCGGGGACAGGCAATATGGCTACACCTTC
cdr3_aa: CASSGDRQYGYTF

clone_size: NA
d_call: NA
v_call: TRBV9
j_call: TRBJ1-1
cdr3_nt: TGTGCCAGCAGCGCCGCGCAGGGAAGCACTGAAGCTTTCTTT
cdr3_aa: CASSAAQGSTEAFF

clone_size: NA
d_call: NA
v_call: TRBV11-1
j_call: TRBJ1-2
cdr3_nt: TGTGCCAGCAGCTTAGCGGCTGGGAACAGGGAGAACTATGGCTACACCTTC
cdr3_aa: CASSLAAGNRENYGYTF

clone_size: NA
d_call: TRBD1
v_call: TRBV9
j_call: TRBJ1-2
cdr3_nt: TGTGCCAGCAGCGTAGGGACAGGGTCGCAAGGTGGCTACACCTTC
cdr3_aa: CASSVGTGSQGGYTF

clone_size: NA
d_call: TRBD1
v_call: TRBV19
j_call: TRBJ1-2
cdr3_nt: TGTGCCAGTAGTAGGACAGGGGGTTATGGCTACACCTTC
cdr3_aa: CASSRTGGYGYTF

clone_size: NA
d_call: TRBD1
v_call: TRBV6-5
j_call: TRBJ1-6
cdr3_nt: TGTGCCAGCAGTTTTGGGACAGAGCTTAATTCACCCCTCCACTTT
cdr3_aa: CASSFGTELNSPLHF

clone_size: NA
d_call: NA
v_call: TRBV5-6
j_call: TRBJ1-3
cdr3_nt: TGTGCCAGCAGCGAGGCGGGGAGTGGAGAGAACACCATATATTTT
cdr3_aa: CASSEAGSGENTIYF

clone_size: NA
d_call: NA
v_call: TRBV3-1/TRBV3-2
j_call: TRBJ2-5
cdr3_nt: TGTGCCAGCAGCCAAGGTCGAGAGGTCGGAGAGACCCAGTACTTC
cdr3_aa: CASSQGREVGETQYF

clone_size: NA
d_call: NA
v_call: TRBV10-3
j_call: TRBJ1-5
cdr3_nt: TGTGCCATCAGTGGATTGGGAGGAGATCAGCCCCAGCATTTT
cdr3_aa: CAISGLGGDQPQHF

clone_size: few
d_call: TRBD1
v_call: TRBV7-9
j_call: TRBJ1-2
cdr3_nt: TGTGCCAGCAGCCGAATCGAGAGGCTCCGGGACAGAAGAATCTATGGCTACACCTTC
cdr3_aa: CASSRIERLRDRRIYGYTF

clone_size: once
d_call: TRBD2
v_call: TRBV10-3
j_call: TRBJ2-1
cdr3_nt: TGTGCCATCACCGGCGGGAGGGCCTCCAACAATGAGCAGTTCTTC
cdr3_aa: CAITGGRASNNEQFF

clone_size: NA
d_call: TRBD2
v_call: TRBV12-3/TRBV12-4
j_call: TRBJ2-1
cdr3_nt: TGTGCCAGCAGTGGACTAGCGGACAATGAGCAGTTCTTC
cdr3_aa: CASSGLADNEQFF

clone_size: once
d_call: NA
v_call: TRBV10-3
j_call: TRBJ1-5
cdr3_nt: TGTGCCATCAGTGAAAGCGAGGGACTTAATCAGCCCCAGCATTTT
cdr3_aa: CAISESEGLNQPQHF

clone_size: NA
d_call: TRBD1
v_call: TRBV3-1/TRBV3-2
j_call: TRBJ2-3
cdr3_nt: TGTGCCAGCAGCCGACGCCGGGACAGGGGCACAGATACGCAGTATTTT
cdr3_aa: CASSRRRDRGTDTQYF